Listed below are T cell receptor beta chains from one sample, sequenced in a study of blood T cell repertoires in COVID-19. Data came from immunoSEQ multiplex PCR; TCRdb stores just in-frame clones and leaves some out. The table lists some 200,000 clones, about nine tenths of them singletons. Sequencing was done on a sample of peripheral blood. The source of these receptors is an elderly man with acute or convalescent COVID-19. The CDR3 runs from the conserved cysteine through the conserved F or W.

v_call cdr3_aa
TRBV2 CASRSGWELFF
TRBV9 CASSPRGNMDRNTGELFF
TRBV6-5 CASKGGANNQPQHF
TRBV6-6 CASSFTGSVQHF
TRBV19 CASSIGGGALRETQYF
TRBV18 CASSDAAGASYNEQFF
TRBV25-1 CASRDRVNEKLFF
TRBV14 CASSQVQGAKENIQYF
TRBV6-2/TRBV6-3 CASSWGISGNTIYF
TRBV7-3 CASSTPRETEQFF
TRBV9 CASSVGLNYGYTF
TRBV11-2 CASSPGSGRVETQYF
TRBV30 CAWSIGETEQFF
TRBV30 CAWSAGLAGVGRVSEQFF
TRBV18 CASSPNRQDRASLHF
TRBV4-2 CASSQDRVGGTGELFF
TRBV4-1 CASSHKVSPGEQFF
TRBV9 CASSVGTGLQETQYF
TRBV5-1 CASSLVVGSLTEAFF
TRBV25-1 CASSRGHGETQYF
TRBV6-1 CASSEDRNQPQHF
TRBV2 CATSPDRGNSPLHF
TRBV7-2 CASSLAATSGNEQFF
TRBV5-1 CASSSQGARWTGELFF
TRBV19 CASSTRGLPYNEQFF
TRBV28 CASRGTGQFSAIYF
TRBV6-6 CASSYAPTEPQHF
TRBV6-5 CASSSPGGQMQYF
TRBV2 CASRQGYNSPLHF
TRBV25-1 CASSGGLSNSPLHF
TRBV3-1/TRBV3-2 CASSGQGLNSPLHF
TRBV5-1 CASSLQVTGGTEAFF
TRBV28 CASSPLAGGLIEQYF
TRBV5-1 CASGLGQGAMNTEAFF
TRBV25-1 CASSEFGTGDGYTF
TRBV18 CASSPKTGLMNTEAFF
TRBV4-2 CASSQDVERERFF
TRBV18 CASSPIHTVSYGYTF
TRBV5-1 CASSYGTSGILYTDTQYF
TRBV14 CASSPQGYNEQFF
TRBV24-1 CAASSFDEQFF
TRBV11-2 CASSLTSGAYNEQFF
TRBV19 CASSIDGRGLANEKLFF
TRBV7-9 CASSLRSQRTDTQYF
TRBV5-5 CASSLLGGSITEAFF
TRBV18 CASSLSGTDTQYF
TRBV7-9 CASSVTGPPGANVLTF
TRBV15 CATSKDRDATNEKLFF
TRBV2 CASSRESTDTQYF
TRBV5-1 CASSIDREITGELFF
TRBV7-2 CASSPLAGIVTDTQYF
TRBV6-5 CASSYVLSGNTIYF
TRBV3-1/TRBV3-2 CASSQVPGATSFLTFTDTQYF
TRBV19 CASSTSGTSGRETQYF
TRBV18 CASSPNRGSNQPQHF
TRBV6-5 CASSYTVTGSQETQYF